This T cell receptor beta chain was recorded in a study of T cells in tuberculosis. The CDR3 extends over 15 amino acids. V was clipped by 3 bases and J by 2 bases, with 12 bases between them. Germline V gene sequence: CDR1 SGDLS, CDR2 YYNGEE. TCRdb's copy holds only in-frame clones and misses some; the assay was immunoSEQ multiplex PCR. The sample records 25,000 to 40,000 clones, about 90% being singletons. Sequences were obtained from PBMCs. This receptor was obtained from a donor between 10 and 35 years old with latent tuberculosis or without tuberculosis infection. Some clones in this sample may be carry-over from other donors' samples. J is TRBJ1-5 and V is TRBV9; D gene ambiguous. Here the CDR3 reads CASSAHSMGNQPQHF. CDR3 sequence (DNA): TGTGCCAGCAGCGCCCACTCGATGGGCAATCAGCCCCAGCATTTT.